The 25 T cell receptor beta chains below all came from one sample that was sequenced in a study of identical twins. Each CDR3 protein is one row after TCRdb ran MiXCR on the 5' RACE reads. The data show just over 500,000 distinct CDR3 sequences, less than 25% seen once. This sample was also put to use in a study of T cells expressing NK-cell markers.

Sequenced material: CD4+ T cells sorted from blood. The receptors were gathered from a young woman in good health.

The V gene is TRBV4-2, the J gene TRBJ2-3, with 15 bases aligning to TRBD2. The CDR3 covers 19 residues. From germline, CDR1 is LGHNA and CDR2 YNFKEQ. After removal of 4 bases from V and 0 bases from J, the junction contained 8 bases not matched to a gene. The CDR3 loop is CASSPRTSGGDSSTDTQYF. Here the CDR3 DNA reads TGTGCCAGCAGCCCTCGGACTAGCGGGGGGGACTCCAGCACAGATACGCAGTATTTT.

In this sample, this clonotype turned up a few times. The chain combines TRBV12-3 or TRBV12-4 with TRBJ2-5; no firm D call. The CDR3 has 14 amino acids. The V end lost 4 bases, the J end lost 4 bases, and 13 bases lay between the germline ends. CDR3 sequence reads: CASSSWASRETQYF. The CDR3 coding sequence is TGTGCCAGCAGTTCGTGGGCCTCGAGAGAGACCCAGTACTTC.

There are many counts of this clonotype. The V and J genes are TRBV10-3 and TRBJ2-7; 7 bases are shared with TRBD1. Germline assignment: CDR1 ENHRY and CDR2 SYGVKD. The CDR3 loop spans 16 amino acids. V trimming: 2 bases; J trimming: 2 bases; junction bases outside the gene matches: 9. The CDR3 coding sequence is TGTGCCATCAGTGAGCCGACAGGGCTGCTACCCTACGAGCAGTACTTC. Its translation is CAISEPTGLLPYEQYF.

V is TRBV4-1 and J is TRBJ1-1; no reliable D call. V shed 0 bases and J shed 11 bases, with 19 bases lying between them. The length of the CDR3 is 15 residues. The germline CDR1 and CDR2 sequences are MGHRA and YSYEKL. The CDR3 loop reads CASSQELKGKGEAFF. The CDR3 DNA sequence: TGCGCCAGCAGCCAAGAGCTTAAAGGGAAGGGTGAGGCTTTCTTT.

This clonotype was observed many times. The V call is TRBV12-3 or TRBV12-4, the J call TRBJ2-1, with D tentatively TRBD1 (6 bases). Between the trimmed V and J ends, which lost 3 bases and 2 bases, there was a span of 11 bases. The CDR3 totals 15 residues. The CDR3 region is CASSFVGGAYNEQFF. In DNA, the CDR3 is TGTGCCAGCAGTTTCGTAGGGGGAGCCTACAATGAGCAGTTCTTC.

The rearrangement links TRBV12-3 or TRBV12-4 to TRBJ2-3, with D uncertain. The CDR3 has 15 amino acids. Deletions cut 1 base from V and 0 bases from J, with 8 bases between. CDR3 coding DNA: TGTGCCAGCAGTTTAGGGGTTTCTAGCACAGATACGCAGTATTTT. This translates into CASSLGVSSTDTQYF.

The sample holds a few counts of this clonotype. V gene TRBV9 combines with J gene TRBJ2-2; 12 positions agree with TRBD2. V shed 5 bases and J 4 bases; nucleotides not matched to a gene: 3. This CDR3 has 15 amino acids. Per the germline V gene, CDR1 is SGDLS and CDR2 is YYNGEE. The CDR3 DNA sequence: TGTGCCAGCAGGAAGACTAGCGGGAGCACCGGGGAGCTGTTTTTT. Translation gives CASRKTSGSTGELFF.

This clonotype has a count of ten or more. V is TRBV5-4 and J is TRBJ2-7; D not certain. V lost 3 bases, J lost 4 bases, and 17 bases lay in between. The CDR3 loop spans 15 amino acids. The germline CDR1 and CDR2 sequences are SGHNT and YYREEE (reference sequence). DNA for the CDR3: TGTGCCAGCAGCTCCGCCGAAACGGTAGAGTACGAGCAGTACTTC. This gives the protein CASSSAETVEYEQYF.

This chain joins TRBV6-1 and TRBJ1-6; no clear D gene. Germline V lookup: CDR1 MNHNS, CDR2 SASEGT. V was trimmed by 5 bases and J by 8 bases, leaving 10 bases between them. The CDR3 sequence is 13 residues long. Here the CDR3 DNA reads TGTGCCAGCAGTCTGAAGGGTTATTCACCCCTCCACTTT. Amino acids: CASSLKGYSPLHF.

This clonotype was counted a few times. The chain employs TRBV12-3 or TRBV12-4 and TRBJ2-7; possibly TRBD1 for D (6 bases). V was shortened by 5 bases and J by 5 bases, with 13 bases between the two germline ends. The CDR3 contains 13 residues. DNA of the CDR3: TGTGCCAGCAGTCCAAGGGGGACCCACGAGCAGTACTTC. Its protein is CASSPRGTHEQYF.

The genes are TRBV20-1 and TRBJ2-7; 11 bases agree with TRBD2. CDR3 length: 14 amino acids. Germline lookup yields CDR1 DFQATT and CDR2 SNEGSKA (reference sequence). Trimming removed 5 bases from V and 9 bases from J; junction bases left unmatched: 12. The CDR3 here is CSAGSTSGRWGQYF. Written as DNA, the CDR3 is TGCAGTGCTGGGAGTACTAGCGGGAGATGGGGGCAGTACTTC.

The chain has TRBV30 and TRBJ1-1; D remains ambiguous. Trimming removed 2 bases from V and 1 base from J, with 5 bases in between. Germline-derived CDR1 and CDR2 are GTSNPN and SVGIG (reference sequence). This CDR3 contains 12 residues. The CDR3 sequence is CAWSLENTEAFF. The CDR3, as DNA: TGTGCCTGGAGTCTTGAGAACACTGAAGCTTTCTTT. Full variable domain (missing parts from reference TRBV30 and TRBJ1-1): SQTIHQWPATLVQPVGSPLSLECTVEGTSNPNLYWYRQAAGRGLQLLFYSVGIGQISSEVPQNLSASRPQDRQFILSSKKLLLSDSGFYLCAWSLENTEAFFGQGTRLTVV.

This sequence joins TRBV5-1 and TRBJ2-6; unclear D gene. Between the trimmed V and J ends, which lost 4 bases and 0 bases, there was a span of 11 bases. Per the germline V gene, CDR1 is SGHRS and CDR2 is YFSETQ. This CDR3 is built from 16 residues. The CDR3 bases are TGCGCCAGCAGCCCGCCCCGGCTCTCTGGGGCCAACGTCCTGACTTTC. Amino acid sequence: CASSPPRLSGANVLTF.

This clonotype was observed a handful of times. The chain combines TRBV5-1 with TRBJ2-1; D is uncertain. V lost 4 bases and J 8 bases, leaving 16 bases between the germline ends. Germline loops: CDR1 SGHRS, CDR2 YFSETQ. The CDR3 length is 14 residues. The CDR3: CASSPSVGSDEQFF. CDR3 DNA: TGCGCCAGCAGCCCGTCGGTCGGGTCGGATGAGCAGTTCTTC.

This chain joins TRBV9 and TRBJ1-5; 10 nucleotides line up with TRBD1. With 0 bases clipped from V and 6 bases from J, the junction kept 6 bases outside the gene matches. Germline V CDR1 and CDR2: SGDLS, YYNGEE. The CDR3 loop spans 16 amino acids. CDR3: CASSVGTGTGAQPQHF. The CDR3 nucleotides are TGTGCCAGCAGCGTAGGCACCGGGACAGGGGCTCAGCCCCAGCATTTT.

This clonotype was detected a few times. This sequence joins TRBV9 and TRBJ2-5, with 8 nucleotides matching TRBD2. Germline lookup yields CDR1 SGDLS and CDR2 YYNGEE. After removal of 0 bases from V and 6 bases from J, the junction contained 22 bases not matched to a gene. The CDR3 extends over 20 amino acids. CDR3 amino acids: CASSVDGVGGRAGEQKTQYF. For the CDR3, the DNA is TGTGCCAGCAGCGTAGACGGAGTTGGGGGACGAGCGGGGGAGCAAAAGACCCAGTACTTC.

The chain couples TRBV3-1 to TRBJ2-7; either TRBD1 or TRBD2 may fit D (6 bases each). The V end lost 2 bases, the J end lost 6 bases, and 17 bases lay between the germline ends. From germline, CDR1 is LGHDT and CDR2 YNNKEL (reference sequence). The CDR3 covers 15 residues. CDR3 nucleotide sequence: TGTGCCAGCAGCCAATATGGGGGGCGAGATGGCGAGCAGTACTTC. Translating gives CASSQYGGRDGEQYF.

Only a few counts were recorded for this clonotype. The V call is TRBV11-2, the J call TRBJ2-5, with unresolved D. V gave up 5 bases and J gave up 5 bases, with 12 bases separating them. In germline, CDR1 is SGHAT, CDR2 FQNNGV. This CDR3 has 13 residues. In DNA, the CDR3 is TGTGCCAGCAGCGCAAATCTAGGGGAGACCCAGTACTTC. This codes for CASSANLGETQYF.

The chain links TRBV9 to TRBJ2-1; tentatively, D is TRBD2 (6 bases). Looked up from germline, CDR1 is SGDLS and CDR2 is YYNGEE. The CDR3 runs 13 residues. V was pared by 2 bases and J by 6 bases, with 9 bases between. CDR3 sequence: CASSVAGSNEQFF. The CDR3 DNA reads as TGTGCCAGCAGCGTTGCCGGGAGCAATGAGCAGTTCTTC.

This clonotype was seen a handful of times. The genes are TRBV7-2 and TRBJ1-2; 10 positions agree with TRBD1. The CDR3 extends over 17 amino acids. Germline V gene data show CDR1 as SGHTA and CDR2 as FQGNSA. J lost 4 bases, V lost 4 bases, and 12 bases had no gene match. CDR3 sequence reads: CASSSSVPGQGIYGYTF. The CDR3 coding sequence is TGTGCCAGCAGCTCGAGCGTCCCGGGACAGGGGATCTATGGCTACACCTTC.

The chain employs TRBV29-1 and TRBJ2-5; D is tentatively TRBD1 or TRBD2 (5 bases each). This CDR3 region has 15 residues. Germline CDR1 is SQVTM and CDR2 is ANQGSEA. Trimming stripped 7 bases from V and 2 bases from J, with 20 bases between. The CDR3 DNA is TGCAGCGCCTCCGGGACGGAAAATACGCAAGAGACCCAGTACTTC. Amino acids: CSASGTENTQETQYF.

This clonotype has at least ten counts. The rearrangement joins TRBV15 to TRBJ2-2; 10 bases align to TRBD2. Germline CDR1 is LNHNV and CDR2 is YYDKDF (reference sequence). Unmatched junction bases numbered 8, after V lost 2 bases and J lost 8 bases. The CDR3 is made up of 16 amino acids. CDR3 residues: CATSRFSGRPGGELFF. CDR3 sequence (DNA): TGTGCCACCAGCAGATTTAGCGGGAGGCCCGGTGGGGAGCTGTTTTTT.

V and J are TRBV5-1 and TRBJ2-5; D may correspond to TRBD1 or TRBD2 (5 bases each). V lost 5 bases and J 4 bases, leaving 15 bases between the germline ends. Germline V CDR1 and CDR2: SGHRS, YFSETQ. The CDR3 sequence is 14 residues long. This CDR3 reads CASRRDGGAETQYF. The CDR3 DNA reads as TGCGCCAGCAGACGGGATGGGGGAGCAGAGACCCAGTACTTC.

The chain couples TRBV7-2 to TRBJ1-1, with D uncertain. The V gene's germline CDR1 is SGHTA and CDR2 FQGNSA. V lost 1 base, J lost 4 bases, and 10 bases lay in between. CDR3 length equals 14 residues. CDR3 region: CASSLGARPTEAFF. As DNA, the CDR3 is TGTGCCAGCAGCTTAGGGGCAAGGCCCACTGAAGCTTTCTTT.

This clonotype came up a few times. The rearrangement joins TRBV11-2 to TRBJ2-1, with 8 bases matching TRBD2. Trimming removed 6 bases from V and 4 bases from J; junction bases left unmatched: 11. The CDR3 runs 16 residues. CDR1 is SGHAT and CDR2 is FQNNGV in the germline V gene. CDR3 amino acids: CASRPGGGRLYNEQFF. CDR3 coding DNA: TGTGCCAGCAGACCCGGGGGGGGAAGATTGTACAATGAGCAGTTCTTC.